The rows below give T cell receptor beta chains drawn from one sample of a study of technical replicates of blood from a handful of donors. The assay was immunoSEQ multiplex PCR, and TCRdb's table has in-frame clones only and misses some. Among approximately 79,000 clones listed, roughly 97% were seen once. The specimen was T cells isolated from PBMCs. Source of these receptors: a human donor in good health. Each CDR3 is given with its conserved first and last residue. A D gene is named only where the DNA matches it firmly. Some rows have no size entry. The others give once, few or many, or a class for an expanded clone.

v_gene	len	abundance	d_gene	j_gene	CDR3aa
TRBV5-6	14	NA	TRBD2	TRBJ2-7	CASSAPGLAEEQYF
TRBV5-1	14	NA	NA	TRBJ1-1	CASRSEGMNTEAFF
TRBV6-1	16	once	NA	TRBJ2-7	CASSEALGQYVYEQYF
TRBV10-3	15	NA	NA	TRBJ2-7	CAISEEGGKNYEQYF
TRBV9	13	NA	TRBD2	TRBJ2-1	CASSVGREGEQFF
TRBV6-6	16	once	TRBD2	TRBJ2-3	CASSYSPSGITDTQYF
TRBV19	17	NA	TRBD1	TRBJ2-1	CASSIIAGQGALGEQFF
TRBV7-2	14	NA	TRBD1	TRBJ2-3	CASSLAQGADTQYF
TRBV5-1	13	NA	NA	TRBJ2-5	CASSLGGEETQYF
TRBV25-1	16	once	TRBD2	TRBJ2-3	CASRASSGSRTDTQYF